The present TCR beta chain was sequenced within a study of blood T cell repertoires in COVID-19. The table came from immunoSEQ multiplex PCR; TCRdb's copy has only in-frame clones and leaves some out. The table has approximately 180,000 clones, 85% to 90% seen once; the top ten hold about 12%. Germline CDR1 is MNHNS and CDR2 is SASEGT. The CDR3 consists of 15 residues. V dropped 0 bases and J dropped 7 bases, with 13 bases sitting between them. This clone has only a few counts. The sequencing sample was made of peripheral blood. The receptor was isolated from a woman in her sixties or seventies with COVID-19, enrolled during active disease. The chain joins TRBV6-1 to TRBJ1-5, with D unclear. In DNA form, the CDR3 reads TGTGCCAGCAGTGAAGCCCCCTGGGAGCCCCAGCCCCAGCATTTT. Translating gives CASSEAPWEPQPQHF.